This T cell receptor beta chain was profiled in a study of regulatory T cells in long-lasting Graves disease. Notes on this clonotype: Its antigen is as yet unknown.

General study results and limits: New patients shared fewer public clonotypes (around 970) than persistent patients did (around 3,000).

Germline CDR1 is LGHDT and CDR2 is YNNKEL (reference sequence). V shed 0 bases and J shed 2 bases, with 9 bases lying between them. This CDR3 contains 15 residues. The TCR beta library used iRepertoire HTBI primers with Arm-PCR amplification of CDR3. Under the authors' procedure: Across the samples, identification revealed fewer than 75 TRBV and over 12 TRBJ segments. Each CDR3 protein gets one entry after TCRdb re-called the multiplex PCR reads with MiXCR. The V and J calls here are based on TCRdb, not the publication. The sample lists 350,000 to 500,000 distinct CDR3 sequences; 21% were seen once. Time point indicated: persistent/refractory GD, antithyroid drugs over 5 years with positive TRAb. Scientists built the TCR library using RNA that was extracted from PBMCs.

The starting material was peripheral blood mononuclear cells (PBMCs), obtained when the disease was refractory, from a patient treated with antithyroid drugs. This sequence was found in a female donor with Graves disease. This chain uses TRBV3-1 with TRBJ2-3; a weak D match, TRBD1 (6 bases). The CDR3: CASSQEGGPTDTQYF. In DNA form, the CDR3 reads TGTGCCAGCAGCCAAGAAGGGGGACCCACAGATACGCAGTATTTT.